This T cell receptor (beta chain) appears in the sequencing data of a study of T cell responses to AZD1222 COVID-19 vaccine. About the study: The study pooled second doses at about 4 or about 12 weeks.

Assay used: immunoSEQ multiplex PCR; TCRdb lists only in-frame clones, some missing. The repertoire holds about 140,000 clones, with around 90% as singletons. This CDR3 has 13 residues. V trimming: 7 bases; J trimming: 9 bases; junction bases outside the gene matches: 3. CDR1 is LNHDA, CDR2 SQIVND, per germline (reference sequence). In the case of this clone: The antigen remains undetermined.

Study observations and caveats: After two AZD1222 doses, spike-specific TCR breadth and depth rose versus day 0. None of the repertoires were sampled until the peak T cell response had passed.

The genes are TRBV19 and TRBJ1-6, with 10 bases matching TRBD1. This clonotype was sampled from an adult in good health. Sequences were derived from peripheral blood, sampled on day 0 of AZD1222 vaccination. The CDR3 loop reads CASNWDRGSPLHF. CDR3 nucleotide sequence: TGTGCCAGTAATTGGGACAGGGGTTCACCCCTCCACTTT.